This entry lists 6 T cell receptor beta chains sequenced from one sample in a study of cytomegalovirus exposure and HLA in healthy donors. The PCR employed 60 Vbeta primers together with 13 Jbeta primers. Method: immunoSEQ multiplex PCR; TCRdb's copy keeps in-frame clones and lacks some. The sample contains a few hundred thousand clones, roughly two thirds of which appear only once. The material sequenced was PBMCs. The receptors were gathered from a female donor in good health and CMV-seronegative.

This clone was observed a handful of times. The V gene is TRBV4-1, the J gene TRBJ2-1, with TRBD2 matching over 10 bases. Germline V lookup: CDR1 MGHRA, CDR2 YSYEKL. V shed 0 bases and J 8 bases; nucleotides not matched to a gene: 7. The CDR3 spans 16 residues. The CDR3 protein is CASSQDASGRVDEQFF. CDR3 nucleotide sequence: TGCGCCAGCAGCCAAGATGCTAGCGGGAGAGTCGATGAGCAGTTCTTC.

This chain connects TRBV5-1 to TRBJ2-7, with D maybe TRBD2 (6 bases). Germline V gene sequence: CDR1 SGHRS, CDR2 YFSETQ. This CDR3 has 15 residues. V lost 7 bases to trimming and J lost 4 bases, with 21 bases between them. The CDR3 nucleotides are TGCGCCAGCCGCCCGGTTTGGGGGGTTGGGTACGAGCAGTACTTC. Residues: CASRPVWGVGYEQYF.

A few counts support this clone. J is TRBJ1-5 and V is TRBV19; D gene ambiguous. V was cut by 3 bases and J by 7 bases, with 10 bases left in between. Germline CDR1 is LNHDA and CDR2 is SQIVND (reference sequence). CDR3 length equals 13 residues. CDR3 DNA sequence: TGTGCCAGTAGTATCGGGAGTTGGCAGCCCCAGCATTTT. Amino acid sequence: CASSIGSWQPQHF.

The chain's CDR3 is CASSDYRGTGELFF. The CDR3 DNA is TGCGCCAGCAGCGACTATAGAGGGACAGGGGAGCTGTTTTTT. V usage is TRBV5-1 and J usage is TRBJ2-2; D might be TRBD1 (6 bases). The CDR3 has 14 residues. Germline CDR1 and CDR2: SGHRS and YFSETQ. V was trimmed by 4 bases and J by 8 bases, leaving 15 bases between them.

The chain is built from TRBV7-8 and TRBJ1-2; 8 positions agree with TRBD1. The germline gives CDR1 SGHVS, CDR2 FQNEAQ. The CDR3 loop spans 16 amino acids. V shed 0 bases and J 0 bases; nucleotides not matched to a gene: 3. CDR3 DNA sequence: TGTGCCAGCAGCTTAGCCCCGACAGGGGCTAACTATGGCTACACCTTC. Protein sequence: CASSLAPTGANYGYTF.

V is TRBV7-9 and J is TRBJ2-7; 9 bases line up with TRBD1. The CDR3 totals 14 residues. The V gene's germline CDR1 is SEHNR and CDR2 FQNEAQ (reference sequence). Unmatched junction bases numbered 7, after V lost 6 bases and J lost 4 bases. CDR3 nucleotide sequence: TGTGCCAGCAGGGGGACAGGGATATGGTACGAGCAGTACTTC. This encodes CASRGTGIWYEQYF.